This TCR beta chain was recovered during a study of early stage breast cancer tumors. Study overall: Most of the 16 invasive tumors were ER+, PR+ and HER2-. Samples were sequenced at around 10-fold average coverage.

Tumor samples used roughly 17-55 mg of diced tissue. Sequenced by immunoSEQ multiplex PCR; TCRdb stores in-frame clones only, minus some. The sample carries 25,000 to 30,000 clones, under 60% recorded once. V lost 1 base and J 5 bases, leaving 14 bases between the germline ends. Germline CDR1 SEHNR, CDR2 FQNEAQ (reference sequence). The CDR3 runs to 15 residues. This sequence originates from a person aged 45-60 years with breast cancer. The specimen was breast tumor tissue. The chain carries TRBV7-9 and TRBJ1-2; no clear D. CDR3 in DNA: TGTGCCAGCAGCTTAGGCCCGGAATTCGGTTATGGCTACACCTTC. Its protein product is CASSLGPEFGYGYTF.